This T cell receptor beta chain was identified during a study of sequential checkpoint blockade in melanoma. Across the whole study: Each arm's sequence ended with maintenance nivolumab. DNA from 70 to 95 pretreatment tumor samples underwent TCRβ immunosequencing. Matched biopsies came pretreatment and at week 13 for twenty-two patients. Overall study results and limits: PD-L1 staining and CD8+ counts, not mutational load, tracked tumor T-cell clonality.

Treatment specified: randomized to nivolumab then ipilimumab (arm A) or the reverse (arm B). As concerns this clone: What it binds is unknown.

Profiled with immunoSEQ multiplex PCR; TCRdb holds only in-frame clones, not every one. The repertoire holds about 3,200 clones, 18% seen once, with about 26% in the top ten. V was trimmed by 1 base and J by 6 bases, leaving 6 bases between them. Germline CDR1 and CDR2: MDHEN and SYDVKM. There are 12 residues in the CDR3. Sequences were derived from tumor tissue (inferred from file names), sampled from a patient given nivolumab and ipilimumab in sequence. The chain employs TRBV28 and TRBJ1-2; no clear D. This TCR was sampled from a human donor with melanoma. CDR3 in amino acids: CASSLLGDGYTF. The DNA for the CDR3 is TGTGCCAGCAGTTTATTGGGCGATGGCTACACCTTC.